These 17 T cell receptor beta chains share one sample of origin, sequenced in a study of shared clonotypes between healthy human individuals. Assay: immunoSEQ multiplex PCR; the TCRdb copy retains only in-frame clones and omits some. The repertoire holds over a million clones, with just under 99% as singletons. Material: naive CD4+ T cells sorted from blood. Subset described: CD45RA+ positively selected. All receptors derive from a man aged 25 to 40 in good health.

This chain connects TRBV5-1 to TRBJ1-2, with D possibly matching TRBD1 (6 bases). The CDR3 totals 15 residues. V was shortened by 0 bases and J by 6 bases, with 15 bases between the two germline ends. CDR1 SGHRS and CDR2 YFSETQ come from the germline V gene. This CDR3 is CASSLDAPGVDGYTF. Written as DNA, the CDR3 is TGCGCCAGCAGCTTGGATGCCCCAGGGGTGGATGGCTACACCTTC.

The gene calls are TRBV19 and TRBJ2-7; 8 bases line up with TRBD1. The junction had 11 bases not matched to a gene; V was cut back by 10 bases and J by 3 bases. The CDR3 covers 14 residues. Germline lookup yields CDR1 LNHDA and CDR2 SQIVND (reference sequence). The CDR3 sequence: CATASWDRSYEQYF. The CDR3, as DNA: TGTGCCACCGCGAGTTGGGACAGGAGCTACGAGCAGTACTTC.

This chain connects TRBV5-5 to TRBJ1-5; D perhaps matches TRBD1 (6 bases). This CDR3 comprises 15 residues. Germline CDR1 is SGHKS and CDR2 is YYEKEE (reference sequence). V lost 3 bases and J 14 bases, leaving 24 bases between the germline ends. The CDR3 DNA sequence: TGTGCCAGCAGCTACCTAGTTCGGGGGCCAGGGGTGGAGCATTTT. Translated, it gives CASSYLVRGPGVEHF.

The rearrangement joins TRBV27 to TRBJ2-1; 10 bases line up with TRBD2. The CDR3 has 15 residues. J lost 5 bases, V lost 5 bases, and 6 bases had no gene match. Germline CDR1 MNHEY, CDR2 SMNVEV (reference sequence). This CDR3 reads CASSRTSGFNNEQFF. The CDR3, as DNA: TGTGCCAGCAGTAGGACTAGCGGTTTTAACAATGAGCAGTTCTTC.

The chain uses TRBV4-1 and TRBJ2-7; TRBD2 agrees at 11 bases. Germline CDR1 reads MGHRA; CDR2 reads YSYEKL. The CDR3 contains 17 residues. V lost 0 bases to trimming and J lost 2 bases; unmatched junction nucleotides: 6. The CDR3 bases are TGCGCCAGCAGCCAAGATACTAGCGGGAGTTTCGCCTACGAGCAGTACTTC. It codes for CASSQDTSGSFAYEQYF.

J is TRBJ2-3 and V is TRBV2, with a tentative D call TRBD2 (5 bases). Germline V CDR1 and CDR2: SNHLY, FYNNEI. This CDR3 has 13 residues. V was trimmed by 7 bases and J by 5 bases, leaving 13 bases between them. The CDR3 sequence: CASTGWEQDTQYF. The DNA of the CDR3 is TGTGCCAGCACGGGGTGGGAACAAGATACGCAGTATTTT.

J is TRBJ2-1 and V is TRBV7-9; unclear D gene. This CDR3 has 14 amino acids. Germline V lookup: CDR1 SEHNR, CDR2 FQNEAQ (reference sequence). The V end lost 3 bases, the J end lost 0 bases, and 6 bases lay between the germline ends. The CDR3: CASSLVSSYNEQFF. The CDR3 DNA is TGTGCCAGCAGCTTGGTGAGCTCCTACAATGAGCAGTTCTTC.

This clone was recorded a few times. The chain joins TRBV5-1 to TRBJ2-1, with 13 positions matching TRBD2. CDR1 is SGHRS and CDR2 is YFSETQ in the germline V gene. The junction had 1 base not matched to a gene; V was cut back by 2 bases and J by 5 bases. CDR3 size: 15 residues. Here the CDR3 reads CASSLLAGGNNEQFF. CDR3 coding DNA: TGCGCCAGCAGCTTACTAGCGGGAGGGAACAATGAGCAGTTCTTC.

V gene TRBV5-4 combines with J gene TRBJ2-1; either TRBD1 or TRBD2 may fit D (5 bases each). Germline V gene sequence: CDR1 SGHNT, CDR2 YYREEE (reference sequence). Trimming took 4 bases from V and 7 from J, leaving 15 bases between them. The CDR3 extends over 14 amino acids. The CDR3: CASSNRDQLNEQFF. CDR3 nucleotide sequence: TGTGCCAGCAGCAACCGGGACCAACTGAATGAGCAGTTCTTC. The full variable domain, rest sourced from reference TRBV5-4 and TRBJ2-1, is ETGVTQSPTHLIKTRGQQVTLRCSSQSGHNTVSWYQQALGQGPQFIFQYYREEENGRGNFPPRFSGLQFPNYSSELNVNALELDDSALYLCASSNRDQLNEQFFGPGTRLTVL.

DNA of the CDR3: TGTGCCAGCAGCCCCCCGGGACTAGCAACCCCATCAGCCCAGTACTTC. Its translation is CASSPPGLATPSAQYF. J is TRBJ2-5 and V is TRBV5-4; the match to TRBD2 covers 9 bases. CDR3 size: 16 residues. With V trimmed by 4 bases and J by 9 bases, 16 bases remained unmatched. CDR1 is SGHNT, CDR2 YYREEE, per germline (reference sequence).

This clone was seen once. This chain connects TRBV7-6 to TRBJ2-3; TRBD1 or TRBD2 may be the D gene (6 bases each). Germline lookup yields CDR1 SGHVS and CDR2 FNYEAQ. Trimming removed 0 bases at V and 4 bases at J, with 14 bases between. This CDR3 region has 16 residues. The CDR3 sequence: CASSLAGRGVSDTQYF. Written as DNA, the CDR3 is TGTGCCAGCAGCTTAGCAGGAAGGGGGGTGTCAGATACGCAGTATTTT.

This chain uses TRBV7-8 with TRBJ2-7; TRBD2 might be the D (5 bases). The CDR3 spans 17 residues. The germline V gene has CDR1 SGHVS and CDR2 FQNEAQ. Trimming took off 3 bases at V and 4 bases at J, with 22 bases between the two ends. CDR3 in amino acids: CASSFSHRPGSPYEQYF. In DNA form, the CDR3 reads TGTGCCAGCAGCTTTTCCCATCGACCGGGAAGCCCTTACGAGCAGTACTTC.

V gene TRBV5-1 combines with J gene TRBJ2-7; 11 bases line up with TRBD1. V trimming: 1 base; J trimming: 7 bases; junction bases outside the gene matches: 7. The germline V gene has CDR1 SGHRS and CDR2 YFSETQ. The length of the CDR3 is 15 residues. The CDR3 protein is CASSLRGQGAEEQYF. DNA for the CDR3: TGCGCCAGCAGCTTGAGAGGACAGGGGGCGGAAGAGCAGTACTTC. Variable domain in full (rest from reference TRBV5-1 and TRBJ2-7): KAGVTQTPRYLIKTRGQQVTLSCSPISGHRSVSWYQQTPGQGLQFLFEYFSETQRNKGNFPGRFSGRQFSNSRSEMNVSTLELGDSALYLCASSLRGQGAEEQYFGPGTRLTVT.

This chain connects TRBV5-4 to TRBJ1-1; 8 nucleotides align to TRBD1. Germline assignment: CDR1 SGHNT and CDR2 YYREEE (reference sequence). V trimming: 4 bases; J trimming: 4 bases; junction bases outside the gene matches: 6. The CDR3 has 14 amino acids. Written as DNA, the CDR3 is TGTGCCAGCAGCGAACAGGGGGGGAGCACTGAAGCTTTCTTT. This encodes CASSEQGGSTEAFF.

This clone is a singleton in its sample. The chain links TRBV18 to TRBJ1-2, with TRBD1 identical over 7 bases. Germline lookup yields CDR1 KGHSH and CDR2 LQKENI. This CDR3 has 15 amino acids. J was trimmed by 2 bases and V by 5 bases; bases with no gene match: 8. DNA for the CDR3: TGTGCCAGCTCATTCCCCGGGACAGTGAACTATGGCTACACCTTC. Encoded protein: CASSFPGTVNYGYTF.

The chain couples TRBV4-1 to TRBJ2-2, with D possibly called TRBD1 or TRBD2 (6 bases each). The germline V and J ends were trimmed by 0 bases and 3 bases, with 11 bases remaining between them. The CDR3 has 16 residues. The germline gives CDR1 MGHRA, CDR2 YSYEKL. CDR3 DNA: TGCGCCAGCAGCCAAGATGGGGGGCCATACACCGGGGAGCTGTTTTTT. Its protein product is CASSQDGGPYTGELFF.

V gene TRBV7-8 combines with J gene TRBJ1-5; 10 positions match TRBD1. With 1 base clipped from V and 0 bases from J, the junction kept 12 bases outside the gene matches. There are 20 residues in the CDR3. CDR1 is SGHVS, CDR2 FQNEAQ, per germline. The CDR3 spells CASSLVPRDRGANSNQPQHF. The CDR3 DNA reads as TGTGCCAGCAGCTTAGTTCCCCGGGACAGGGGTGCAAATAGCAATCAGCCCCAGCATTTT.